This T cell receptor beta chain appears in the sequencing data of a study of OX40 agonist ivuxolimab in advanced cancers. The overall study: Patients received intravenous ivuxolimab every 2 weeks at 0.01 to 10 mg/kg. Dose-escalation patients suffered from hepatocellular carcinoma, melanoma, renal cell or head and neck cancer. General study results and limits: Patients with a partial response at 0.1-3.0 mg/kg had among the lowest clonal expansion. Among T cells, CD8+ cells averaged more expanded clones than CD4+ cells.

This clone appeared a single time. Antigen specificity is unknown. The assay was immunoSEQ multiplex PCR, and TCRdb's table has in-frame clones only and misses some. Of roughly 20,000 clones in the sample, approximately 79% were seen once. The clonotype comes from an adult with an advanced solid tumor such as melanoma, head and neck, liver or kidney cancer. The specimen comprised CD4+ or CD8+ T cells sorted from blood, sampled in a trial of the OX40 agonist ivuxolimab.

Written as DNA, the CDR3 is TGTGCCAGCCACCTGGGGAAGGGGACAGGGAATTACAATGAGCAGTTCTTC. It yields the protein CASHLGKGTGNYNEQFF. V is TRBV9 and J is TRBJ2-1; 9 bases align to TRBD1. Per germline, CDR1 SGDLS and CDR2 YYNGEE. With 7 bases clipped from V and 4 bases from J, the junction kept 15 bases outside the gene matches. This CDR3 is built from 17 residues.